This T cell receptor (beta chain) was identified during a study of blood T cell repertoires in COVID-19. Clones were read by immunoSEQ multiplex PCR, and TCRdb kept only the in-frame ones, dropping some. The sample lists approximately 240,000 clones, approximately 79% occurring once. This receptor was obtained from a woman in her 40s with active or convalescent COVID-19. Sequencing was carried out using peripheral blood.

The CDR3 loop reads CASSYRDRGSDEQFF. The CDR3 bases are TGTGCCAGCAGCTACCGGGACAGGGGTTCCGATGAGCAGTTCTTC. The rearrangement joins TRBV7-3 to TRBJ2-1, with 10 bases aligning to TRBD1. The CDR3 covers 15 residues. V was clipped by 4 bases and J by 8 bases; unmatched bases: 8. Looked up from germline, CDR1 is SGHTA and CDR2 is FQGTGA.